Included here is one TCR beta chain sequence, with context. Random hexamers primed reverse transcription of roughly 0.5 to 1 ug RNA. One entry per CDR3 protein, called by TCRdb with MiXCR from the immunoSEQ multiplex PCR reads. The sample lists around 160,000 distinct CDR3 sequences; around 94% were seen once. Trimming removed 6 bases from V and 6 bases from J, with 32 bases in between. The CDR3 covers 19 residues. The germline V gene has CDR1 MNHEY and CDR2 SVGEGT. These data originate in a study of CD8 T cells in Susac syndrome. The V and J genes are TRBV6-2 or TRBV6-3 and TRBJ2-5; D possibly corresponds to TRBD1 (6 bases). The sample consisted of CD4+ T cells from PBMCs. The receptor's source is a human donor in good health. The CDR3 region has the DNA TGTGCCAGCAGAGATACCACAGGGACGGGCAGGGCAGGTTTGAAGACCCAGTACTTC. Encoded protein: CASRDTTGTGRAGLKTQYF.